A single sample gave rise to the 29 T cell receptor beta chains below, sequenced in a study of neurological immune-mediated disorders. TCRdb itself ran the 5' RACE reads through MiXCR, one entry per CDR3 protein. The sample has about 59,000 distinct CDR3 sequences; approximately 11% are singletons. The sequencing input was PBMCs. The receptors stem from a woman aged 60 to 75 with HTLV-1-associated myelopathy (HAM/TSP).

This clonotype occurred many times. V is TRBV12-3 or TRBV12-4 and J is TRBJ2-6; D is perhaps TRBD1 (5 bases). Trimming pared 1 base from V and 2 bases from J, leaving 6 bases between. This CDR3 has 15 amino acids. CDR3 coding DNA: TGTGCCAGCAGTTTAGTACAGGCTGGGGCCAACGTCCTGACTTTC. Encoded protein: CASSLVQAGANVLTF.

Many counts were recorded for this clonotype. V usage is TRBV15 and J usage is TRBJ2-4; D gene uncertain. V was trimmed by 0 bases and J by 8 bases, leaving 17 bases between them. The CDR3 runs to 16 residues. Germline assignment: CDR1 LNHNV and CDR2 YYDKDF (reference sequence). The CDR3 spells CATSRDLYPRSDIQYF. The CDR3 nucleotides are TGTGCCACCAGCAGAGATCTCTATCCTAGGAGTGACATTCAGTACTTC. Using reference TRBV15 and TRBJ2-4 for the parts outside the CDR3, the full variable domain is DAMVIQNPRYQVTQFGKPVTLSCSQTLNHNVMYWYQQKSSQAPKLLFHYYDKDFNNEADTPDNFQSRRPNTSFCFLDIRSPGLGDTAMYLCATSRDLYPRSDIQYFGAGTRLSVL.

This clonotype was seen repeatedly, ten times or more. J is TRBJ2-3 and V is TRBV21-1; no DNA check was done on the table's D call, TRBD1. TRBV21-1 is classified as a pseudogene. The CDR3 runs to 15 residues. The CDR3 DNA sequence: TGTGCCAGCAGCAAAAGGGCAGGTGGGGTGGATACGCAGTATTTT. Encoded protein: CASSKRAGGVDTQYF.

The rearrangement links TRBV5-1 to TRBJ2-2; TRBD2 matches 13 bases. The CDR3 length is 18 residues. Trimming removed 3 bases from V and 5 bases from J; junction bases left unmatched: 10. The germline V gene encodes CDR1 SGHRS and CDR2 YFSETQ. CDR3 amino acids: CASSSGTLAGGRTGELFF. The CDR3 nucleotides are TGCGCCAGCAGCTCTGGTACACTAGCGGGAGGGCGGACCGGGGAGCTGTTTTTT.

This clonotype was counted ten times or more. This chain uses TRBV12-3 or TRBV12-4 with TRBJ1-1; D might be TRBD1 (6 bases). Trimming took 4 bases from V and 1 from J, leaving 10 bases between them. This CDR3 has 14 residues. CDR3 sequence: CASSSGTQNTEAFF. Written as DNA, the CDR3 is TGTGCCAGCAGTTCTGGGACACAGAACACTGAAGCTTTCTTT.

This clonotype was seen ten or more times. Here the CDR3 DNA reads TGCGCCAGCAGCCCATTGGACAGGGTTGGCGACGAGCAGTACTTC. Amino acids: CASSPLDRVGDEQYF. J is TRBJ2-7 and V is TRBV5-1; 8 bases line up with TRBD1. CDR1 SGHRS and CDR2 YFSETQ come from the germline V gene. The CDR3 covers 15 residues. V shed 4 bases and J 5 bases; nucleotides not matched to a gene: 11.

This clonotype was observed many times. The genes are TRBV20-1 and TRBJ2-4, with 12 bases fitting TRBD2. V was pared by 0 bases and J by 9 bases, with 6 bases of the junction left unmatched. CDR1 and CDR2 (germline): DFQATT, SNEGSKA (reference sequence). There are 15 residues in the CDR3. Here the CDR3 reads CSARDRLAGVSIQYF. DNA for the CDR3: TGCAGTGCTAGAGATCGACTAGCGGGAGTTAGCATTCAGTACTTC.

This clonotype was counted at least ten times. This chain uses TRBV7-2 with TRBJ2-3; no definite D call. The germline V gene has CDR1 SGHTA and CDR2 FQGNSA. CDR3 length: 10 amino acids. V lost 3 bases and J lost 7, with 2 bases in between. The CDR3 DNA sequence: TGTGCCAGCAGCTTTAATACGCAGTATTTT. Translating it yields CASSFNTQYF.

In regard to this clonotype: At one end, the junction sequence differs from germline, possibly due to a read error. V is TRBV12-3 or TRBV12-4 and J is TRBJ1-1; TRBD1 might be the D (6 bases). There are 16 residues in the CDR3. The CDR3 loop is CVSSFARGRGPTEDFF. CDR3 sequence (DNA): TGTGTCAGCAGTTTCGCCAGGGGCAGGGGACCCACTGAAGATTTCTTT.

This clonotype was seen repeatedly, ten times or more. This sequence joins TRBV6-2 or TRBV6-3 and TRBJ2-3; D unresolved. The V end was cut by 1 base, the J end by 2 bases, with 4 bases between. The CDR3 is made up of 13 amino acids. From germline, CDR1 is MNHEY and CDR2 SVGEGT. In DNA, the CDR3 is TGTGCCAGCAGTTACTTCTACACAGATACGCAGTATTTT. Protein sequence: CASSYFYTDTQYF.

This clonotype has at least ten counts. The chain joins TRBV5-1 to TRBJ1-1; D remains unclear. Germline V gives CDR1 SGHRS, CDR2 YFSETQ. This CDR3 spans 15 amino acids. V gave up 0 bases and J gave up 6 bases, with 15 bases separating them. CDR3 coding DNA: TGCGCCAGCAGCTTGGATTACGTAGGGCCCGCTGAAGCTTTCTTT. Protein: CASSLDYVGPAEAFF.

This clonotype was counted many times. This chain joins TRBV7-2 and TRBJ2-2; no reliable D call. CDR3 length: 13 amino acids. The ends were cut back, 5 bases at V and 1 base at J, with 5 bases in the middle. Germline V gene lookup returns CDR1 SGHTA and CDR2 FQGNSA. The CDR3, as DNA: TGTGCCAGCAGCCGGCAGAACACCGGGGAGCTGTTTTTT. Protein sequence: CASSRQNTGELFF.

The table lists this clonotype with many counts. The CDR3 protein is CASSFTGESTEAFF. DNA of the CDR3: TGCGCCAGCAGCTTTACAGGGGAGAGCACTGAAGCTTTCTTT. The V and J genes are TRBV5-1 and TRBJ1-1, with 7 bases fitting TRBD1. CDR3 length equals 14 residues. CDR1 and CDR2 (germline): SGHRS, YFSETQ. J was trimmed by 4 bases and V by 2 bases; bases with no gene match: 5. The whole variable domain, remainder taken from reference TRBV5-1 and TRBJ1-1, is KAGVTQTPRYLIKTRGQQVTLSCSPISGHRSVSWYQQTPGQGLQFLFEYFSETQRNKGNFPGRFSGRQFSNSRSEMNVSTLELGDSALYLCASSFTGESTEAFFGQGTRLTVV.

The rearrangement uses TRBV6-5 and TRBJ1-1; 7 bases agree with TRBD1. There are 13 residues in the CDR3. After removal of 8 bases from V and 0 bases from J, the junction contained 3 bases not matched to a gene. Germline V CDR1 and CDR2: MNHEY, SVGAGI. Here the CDR3 DNA reads TGTGCCAGCCGGGGACAGCTGAACACTGAAGCTTTCTTT. It codes for CASRGQLNTEAFF.

The chain links TRBV19 to TRBJ1-5; possible D gene TRBD1, 5 bases. The germline V gene encodes CDR1 LNHDA and CDR2 SQIVND (reference sequence). The V gene lost 3 bases and the J gene lost 3 bases, with 9 bases spanning the gap. The CDR3 has 14 amino acids. This chain's CDR3 is CASSITGSNQPQHF. The CDR3 bases are TGTGCCAGTAGTATTACAGGTTCCAATCAGCCCCAGCATTTT. Full variable domain (remainder filled in from reference TRBV19 and TRBJ1-5): DGGITQSPKYLFRKEGQNVTLSCEQNLNHDAMYWYRQDPGQGLRLIYYSQIVNDFQKGDIAEGYSVSREKKESFPLTVTSAQKNPTAFYLCASSITGSNQPQHFGDGTRLSIL.

This clonotype was recorded at least ten times. This chain uses TRBV7-8 with TRBJ2-7; no clear D gene. Germline V gene sequence: CDR1 SGHVS, CDR2 FQNEAQ. This CDR3 is built from 12 residues. Trimming shortened V by 0 bases and J by 6 bases, and 6 bases separated the two germline ends. Here the CDR3 DNA reads TGTGCCAGCAGCTTAGCCTGGGGCGAGCAGTACTTC. This codes for CASSLAWGEQYF.

As for this clonotype: A junction boundary mismatches the germline segment, possibly from a read error. This chain links TRBV6-5 with TRBJ1-2, with 11 bases identical to TRBD1. Germline CDR1 reads MNHEY; CDR2 reads SVGAGI. The CDR3 has 15 amino acids. The CDR3 spells CANSPGQGAGYGYTF. CDR3 in DNA: TGTGCCAACAGTCCCGGACAGGGGGCAGGCTATGGCTACACCTTC.

This clonotype has ten or more counts. The chain couples TRBV5-6 to TRBJ2-1, with TRBD2 matching over 9 bases. CDR1 and CDR2 from the germline V gene are SGHDT and YYEEEE. V gave up 4 bases and J gave up 9 bases; unmatched junction bases: 5. The CDR3 runs to 13 residues. The CDR3 region has the DNA TGTGCCAGCAGCACGGGACTAGCTAGTGAGCAGTTCTTC. Translating gives CASSTGLASEQFF.

Only a few counts were recorded for this clonotype. V and J are TRBV20-1 and TRBJ2-7; no definite D call. Germline CDR1 DFQATT, CDR2 SNEGSKA (reference sequence). Trimming cost V 3 bases and J 0 bases, with 6 bases left between them. The CDR3 covers 12 residues. The CDR3 spells CSASQSSYEQYF. CDR3 coding DNA: TGCAGTGCTAGTCAGAGCTCCTACGAGCAGTACTTC.

This clonotype qualifies as medium-sized (0.01 to 0.1%). This chain links TRBV12-3 or TRBV12-4 with TRBJ2-1; 10 bases agree with TRBD2. The V segment lost 5 bases and the J segment 9 bases; nucleotides outside the gene matches: 10. This CDR3 has 15 amino acids. CDR3 sequence: CASSPITGTSVEQFF. The CDR3 DNA is TGTGCCAGCAGTCCAATAACCGGGACTAGCGTTGAGCAGTTCTTC.

This clonotype was seen repeatedly, ten times or more. The CDR3: CASRVFMNTEAFF. The DNA of the CDR3 is TGTGCCAGCAGGGTGTTCATGAACACTGAAGCTTTCTTT. This chain connects TRBV5-5 to TRBJ1-1; no reliable D call. Germline CDR1 SGHKS, CDR2 YYEKEE (reference sequence). This CDR3 contains 13 residues. V was pared by 5 bases and J by 0 bases, with 8 bases between.

In this sample, this clonotype turned up many times. This rearrangement joins TRBV20-1 to TRBJ2-1; 10 bases match TRBD2. Germline V gene lookup returns CDR1 DFQATT and CDR2 SNEGSKA (reference sequence). Trimming at V came to 3 bases and at J to 6 bases, leaving 14 bases not matched to a gene. This CDR3 has 17 residues. The CDR3 DNA follows: TGCAGTGCTAGTGGGGTAGCGGGAGGCTCATATCCCAATGAGCAGTTCTTC. It translates to CSASGVAGGSYPNEQFF.

This clonotype was observed many times. The chain uses TRBV27 and TRBJ1-2; unclear D gene. The CDR3 totals 17 residues. Germline assignment: CDR1 MNHEY and CDR2 SMNVEV (reference sequence). V lost 0 bases and J lost 5, with 19 bases in between. The DNA for the CDR3 is TGTGCCAGCAGTTTATCGTCGGGCCTTATTAGTATTTATGGCTACACCTTC. Its protein is CASSLSSGLISIYGYTF.

Many counts were recorded for this clonotype. Its ends do not fully match the called genes, so a read error is possible. The chain joins TRBV20-1 to TRBJ1-2; TRBD1 might be the D (5 bases). The CDR3 is 8 residues long. Germline V gene lookup returns CDR1 DFQATT and CDR2 SNEGSKA (reference sequence). In DNA form, the CDR3 reads TGTGGGGCTCAGGGCTACACCTTC. This sequence encodes CGAQGYTF.

This clonotype was observed at least ten times. The chain links TRBV15 to TRBJ2-7; 8 positions match TRBD1. After removal of 8 bases from V and 2 bases from J, the junction contained 14 bases not matched to a gene. Germline CDR1 is LNHNV and CDR2 is YYDKDF (reference sequence). The CDR3 spans 16 residues. DNA of the CDR3: TGTGCCACCGCGGACAGGGTAGTCGGGTTCACCTACGAGCAGTACTTC. Protein sequence: CATADRVVGFTYEQYF.

This clonotype was seen at least ten times. The chain couples TRBV20-1 to TRBJ1-1; D might be TRBD1 (6 bases). Germline lookup yields CDR1 DFQATT and CDR2 SNEGSKA (reference sequence). CDR3 length: 13 residues. With 3 bases removed from V and 4 bases from J, the gap between germline ends came to 12 bases. CDR3 DNA sequence: TGCAGTGCTAGGTCGGGGGCATCCACTGAAGCTTTCTTT. Translated, it gives CSARSGASTEAFF.

The sample holds many counts of this clonotype. The chain recombines TRBV6-5 with TRBJ2-5; TRBD2 matches 9 bases. Trimming took 0 bases from V and 10 from J; bases not matched to a gene: 9. CDR3 length: 15 amino acids. CDR1 MNHEY and CDR2 SVGAGI come from the germline V gene. In DNA, the CDR3 is TGTGCCAGCAGTTACTCGATTGGGACTAGCTTTGACCAGTACTTC. Protein product: CASSYSIGTSFDQYF.

This clonotype has a count of ten or more. The chain couples TRBV5-1 to TRBJ2-7; D may correspond to TRBD1 or TRBD2 (5 bases each). The germline V gene encodes CDR1 SGHRS and CDR2 YFSETQ. The V gene lost 5 bases and the J gene lost 4 bases, with 16 bases spanning the gap. CDR3 size: 14 residues. In DNA form, the CDR3 reads TGCGCCAGCAGTTTCCGGGACGGCAGGTACGAGCAGTACTTC. It encodes CASSFRDGRYEQYF.

This clonotype is labeled medium-sized. V and J are TRBV28 and TRBJ2-1; TRBD2 matches 11 bases. With V trimmed by 3 bases and J by 10 bases, 5 bases remained unmatched. The CDR3 runs to 14 residues. The germline gives CDR1 MDHEN, CDR2 SYDVKM. The CDR3 DNA reads as TGTGCCAGCAGTTTCACTAGCGGGAGAAGGGAGCAGTTCTTC. It codes for CASSFTSGRREQFF.